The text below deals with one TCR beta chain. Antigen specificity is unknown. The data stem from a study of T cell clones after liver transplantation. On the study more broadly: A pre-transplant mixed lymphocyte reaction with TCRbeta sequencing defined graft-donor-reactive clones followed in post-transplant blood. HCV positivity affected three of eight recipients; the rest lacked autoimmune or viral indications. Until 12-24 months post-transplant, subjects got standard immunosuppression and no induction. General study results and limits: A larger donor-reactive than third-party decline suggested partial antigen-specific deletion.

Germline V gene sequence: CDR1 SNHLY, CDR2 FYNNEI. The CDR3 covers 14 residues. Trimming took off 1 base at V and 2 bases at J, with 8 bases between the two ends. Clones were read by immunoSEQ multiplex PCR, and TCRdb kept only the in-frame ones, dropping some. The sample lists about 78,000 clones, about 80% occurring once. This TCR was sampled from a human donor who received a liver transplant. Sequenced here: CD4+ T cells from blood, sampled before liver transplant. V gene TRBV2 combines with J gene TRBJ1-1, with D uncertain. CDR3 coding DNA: TGTGCCAGCAGTGAAGTGCTGATTAACACTGAAGCTTTCTTT. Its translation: CASSEVLINTEAFF.